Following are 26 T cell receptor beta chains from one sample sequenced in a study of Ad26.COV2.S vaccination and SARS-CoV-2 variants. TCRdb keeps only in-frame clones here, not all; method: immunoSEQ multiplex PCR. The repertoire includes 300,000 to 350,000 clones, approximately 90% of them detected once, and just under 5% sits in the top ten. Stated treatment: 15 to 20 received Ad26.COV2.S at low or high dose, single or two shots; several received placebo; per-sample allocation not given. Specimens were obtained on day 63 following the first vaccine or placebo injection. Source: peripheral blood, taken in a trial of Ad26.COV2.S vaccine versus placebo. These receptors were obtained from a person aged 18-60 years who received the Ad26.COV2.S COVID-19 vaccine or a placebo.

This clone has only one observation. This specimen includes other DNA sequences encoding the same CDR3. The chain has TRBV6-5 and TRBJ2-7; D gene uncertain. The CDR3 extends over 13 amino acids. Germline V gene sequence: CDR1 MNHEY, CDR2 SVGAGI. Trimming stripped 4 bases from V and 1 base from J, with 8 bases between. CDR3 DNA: TGTGCCAGCAGTTTAACTGAATCCTACGAGCAGTACTTC. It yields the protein CASSLTESYEQYF.

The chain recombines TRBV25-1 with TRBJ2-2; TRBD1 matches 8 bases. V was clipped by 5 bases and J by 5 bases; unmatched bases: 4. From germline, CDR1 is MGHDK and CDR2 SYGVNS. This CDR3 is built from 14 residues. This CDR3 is CASSSDRGTGELFF. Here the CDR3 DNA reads TGTGCCAGCAGTAGCGACAGGGGAACCGGGGAGCTGTTTTTT.

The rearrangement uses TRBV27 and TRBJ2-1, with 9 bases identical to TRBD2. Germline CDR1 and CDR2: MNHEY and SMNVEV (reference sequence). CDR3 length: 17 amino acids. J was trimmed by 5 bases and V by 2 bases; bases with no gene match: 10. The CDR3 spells CASSLTPPAGGDNEQFF. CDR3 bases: TGTGCCAGCAGTTTAACACCCCCAGCGGGAGGAGACAATGAGCAGTTCTTC.

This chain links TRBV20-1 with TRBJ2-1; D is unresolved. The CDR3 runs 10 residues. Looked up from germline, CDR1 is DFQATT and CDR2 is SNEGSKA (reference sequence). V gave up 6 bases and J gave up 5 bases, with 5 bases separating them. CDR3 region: CSAGNNEQFF. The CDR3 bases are TGCAGTGCAGGGAACAATGAGCAGTTCTTC.

The CDR3 coding sequence is TGTGCCAGCAGCTTAGCGGTGAACGAGCAGTACTTC. It translates to CASSLAVNEQYF. This rearrangement joins TRBV7-9 to TRBJ2-7; D uncertain. This CDR3 has 12 residues. The ends were cut back, 0 bases at V and 5 bases at J, with 5 bases in the middle. Per the germline V gene, CDR1 is SEHNR and CDR2 is FQNEAQ (reference sequence).

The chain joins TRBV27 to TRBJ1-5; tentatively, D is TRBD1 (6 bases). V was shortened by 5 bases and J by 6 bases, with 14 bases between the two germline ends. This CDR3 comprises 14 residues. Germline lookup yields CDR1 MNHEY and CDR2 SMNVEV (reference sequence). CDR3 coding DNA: TGTGCCAGCAGTACTGGGGGGCAGGGTCAGCCCCAGCATTTT. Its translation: CASSTGGQGQPQHF.

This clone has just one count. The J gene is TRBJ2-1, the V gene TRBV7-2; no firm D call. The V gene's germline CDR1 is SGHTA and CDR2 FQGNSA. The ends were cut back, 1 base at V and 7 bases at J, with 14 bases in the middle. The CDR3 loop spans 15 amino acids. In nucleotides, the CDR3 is TGTGCCAGCAGCTTAGAATCATCCCTACGAAATGAGCAGTTCTTC. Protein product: CASSLESSLRNEQFF.

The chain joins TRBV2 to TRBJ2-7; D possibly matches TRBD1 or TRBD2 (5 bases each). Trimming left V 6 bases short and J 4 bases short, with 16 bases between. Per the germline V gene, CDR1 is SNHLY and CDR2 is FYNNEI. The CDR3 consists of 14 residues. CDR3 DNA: TGTGCCAGCAGGGGGGAGCCCTCTTTTTACGAGCAGTACTTC. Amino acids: CASRGEPSFYEQYF.

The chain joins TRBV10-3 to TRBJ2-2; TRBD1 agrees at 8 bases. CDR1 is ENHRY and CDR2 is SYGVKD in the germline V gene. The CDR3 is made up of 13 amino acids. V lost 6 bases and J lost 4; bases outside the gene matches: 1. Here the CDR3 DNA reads TGTGCCATCAGGGACAGGGCCACCGGGGAGCTGTTTTTT. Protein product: CAIRDRATGELFF.

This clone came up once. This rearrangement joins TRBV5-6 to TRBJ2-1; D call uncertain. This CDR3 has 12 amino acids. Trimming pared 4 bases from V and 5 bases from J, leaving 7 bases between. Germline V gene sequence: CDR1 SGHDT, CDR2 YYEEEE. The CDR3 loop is CASSVLDNEQFF. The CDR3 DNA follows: TGTGCCAGCAGCGTCCTTGACAATGAGCAGTTCTTC.

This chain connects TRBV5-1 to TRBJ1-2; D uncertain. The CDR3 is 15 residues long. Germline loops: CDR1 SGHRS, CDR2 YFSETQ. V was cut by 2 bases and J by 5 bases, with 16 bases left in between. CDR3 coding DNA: TGCGCCAGCAGCTTAATCGCGGGTTCTCCATATGGCTACACCTTC. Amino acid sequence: CASSLIAGSPYGYTF.

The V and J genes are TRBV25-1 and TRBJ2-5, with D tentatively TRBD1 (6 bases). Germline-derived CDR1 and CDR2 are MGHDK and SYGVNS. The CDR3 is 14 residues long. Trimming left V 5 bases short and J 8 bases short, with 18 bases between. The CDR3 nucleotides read TGTGCCAGCAGTCCCCGGGACAACGAGGGCACCCAGTACTTC. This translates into CASSPRDNEGTQYF. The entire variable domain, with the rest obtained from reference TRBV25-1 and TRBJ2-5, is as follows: EADIYQTPRYLVIGTGKKITLECSQTMGHDKMYWYQQDPGMELHLIHYSYGVNSTEKGDLSSESTVSRIRTEHFPLTLESARPSHTSQYLCASSPRDNEGTQYFGPGTRLLVL.

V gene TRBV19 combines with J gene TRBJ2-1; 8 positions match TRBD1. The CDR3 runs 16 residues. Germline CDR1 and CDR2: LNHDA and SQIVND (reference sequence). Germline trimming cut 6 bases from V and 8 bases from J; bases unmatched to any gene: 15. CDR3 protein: CASRGGGTGLFDEQFF. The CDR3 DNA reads TGTGCCAGTAGGGGGGGTGGGACAGGCCTCTTCGATGAGCAGTTCTTC.

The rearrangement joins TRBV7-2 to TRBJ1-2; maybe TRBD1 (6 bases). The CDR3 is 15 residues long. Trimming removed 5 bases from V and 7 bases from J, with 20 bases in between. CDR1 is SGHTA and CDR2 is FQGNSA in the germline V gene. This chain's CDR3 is CASSPRQRTGLGYTF. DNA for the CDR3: TGTGCCAGCAGCCCTCGACAGCGTACAGGGCTTGGCTACACCTTC.

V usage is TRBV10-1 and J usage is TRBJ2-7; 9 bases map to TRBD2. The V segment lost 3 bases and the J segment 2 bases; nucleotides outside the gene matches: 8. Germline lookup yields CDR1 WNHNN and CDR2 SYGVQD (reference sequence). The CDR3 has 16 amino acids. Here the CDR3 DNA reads TGCGCCAGCAGTGATTCGAGCGGGGGGTCCACCTACGAGCAGTACTTC. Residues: CASSDSSGGSTYEQYF.

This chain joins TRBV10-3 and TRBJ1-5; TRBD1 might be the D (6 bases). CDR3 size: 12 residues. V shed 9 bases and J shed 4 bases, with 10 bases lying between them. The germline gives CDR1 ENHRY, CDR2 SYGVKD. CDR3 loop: CAIGQSNQPQHF. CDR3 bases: TGTGCCATTGGACAGTCAAATCAGCCCCAGCATTTT.

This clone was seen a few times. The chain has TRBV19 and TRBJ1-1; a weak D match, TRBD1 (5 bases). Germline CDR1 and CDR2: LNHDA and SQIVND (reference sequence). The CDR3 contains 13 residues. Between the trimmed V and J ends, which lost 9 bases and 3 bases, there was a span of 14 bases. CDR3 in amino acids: CASIPRGDTEAFF. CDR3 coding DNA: TGTGCCAGCATCCCAAGGGGAGACACTGAAGCTTTCTTT.

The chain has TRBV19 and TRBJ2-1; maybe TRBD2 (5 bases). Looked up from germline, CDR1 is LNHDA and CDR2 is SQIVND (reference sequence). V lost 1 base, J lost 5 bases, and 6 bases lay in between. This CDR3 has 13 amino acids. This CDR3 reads CASSIGGNNEQFF. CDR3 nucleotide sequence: TGTGCCAGTAGTATAGGAGGGAACAATGAGCAGTTCTTC. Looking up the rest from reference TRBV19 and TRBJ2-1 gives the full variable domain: DGGITQSPKYLFRKEGQNVTLSCEQNLNHDAMYWYRQDPGQGLRLIYYSQIVNDFQKGDIAEGYSVSREKKESFPLTVTSAQKNPTAFYLCASSIGGNNEQFFGPGTRLTVL.

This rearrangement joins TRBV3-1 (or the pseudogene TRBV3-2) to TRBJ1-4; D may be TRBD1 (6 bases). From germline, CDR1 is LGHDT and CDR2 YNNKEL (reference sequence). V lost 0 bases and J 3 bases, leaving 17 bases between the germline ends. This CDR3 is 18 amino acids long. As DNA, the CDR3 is TGTGCCAGCAGCCAAGATAAGATCAGGGGCACGGCTAATGAAAAACTGTTTTTT. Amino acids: CASSQDKIRGTANEKLFF.

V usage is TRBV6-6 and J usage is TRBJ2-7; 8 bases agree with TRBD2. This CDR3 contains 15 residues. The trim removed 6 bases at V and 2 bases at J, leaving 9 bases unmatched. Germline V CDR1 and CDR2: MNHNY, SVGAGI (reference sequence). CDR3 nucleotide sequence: TGTGCCAGCAGACCCCGTTCGGGGGGGGCCTACGAGCAGTACTTC. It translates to CASRPRSGGAYEQYF.

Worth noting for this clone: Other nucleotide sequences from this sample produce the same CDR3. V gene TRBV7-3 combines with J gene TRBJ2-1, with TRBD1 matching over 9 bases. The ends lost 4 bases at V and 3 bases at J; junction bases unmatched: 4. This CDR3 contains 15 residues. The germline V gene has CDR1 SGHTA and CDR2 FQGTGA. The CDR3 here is CASSSGQGGYNEQFF. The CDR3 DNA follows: TGTGCCAGCAGCTCGGGACAGGGAGGCTACAATGAGCAGTTCTTC.

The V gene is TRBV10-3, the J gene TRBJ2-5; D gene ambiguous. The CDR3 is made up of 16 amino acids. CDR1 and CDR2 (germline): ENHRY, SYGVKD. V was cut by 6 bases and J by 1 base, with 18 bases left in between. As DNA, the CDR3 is TGTGCCATCAGCCGGAATATCGGGTTCGGCCAAGAGACCCAGTACTTC. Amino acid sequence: CAISRNIGFGQETQYF.

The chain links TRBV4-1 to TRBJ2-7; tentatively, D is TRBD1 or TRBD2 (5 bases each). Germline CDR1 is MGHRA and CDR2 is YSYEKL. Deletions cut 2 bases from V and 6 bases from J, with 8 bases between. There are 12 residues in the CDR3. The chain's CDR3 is CASSQPGLEQYF. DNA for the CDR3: TGCGCCAGCAGCCAACCGGGGCTCGAGCAGTACTTC.

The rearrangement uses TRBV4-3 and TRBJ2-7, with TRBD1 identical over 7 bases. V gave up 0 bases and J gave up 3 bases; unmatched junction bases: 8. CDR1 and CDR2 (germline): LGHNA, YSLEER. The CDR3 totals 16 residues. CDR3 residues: CASSQEVAGTVYEQYF. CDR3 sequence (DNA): TGCGCCAGCAGCCAAGAGGTGGCCGGGACAGTCTACGAGCAGTACTTC.

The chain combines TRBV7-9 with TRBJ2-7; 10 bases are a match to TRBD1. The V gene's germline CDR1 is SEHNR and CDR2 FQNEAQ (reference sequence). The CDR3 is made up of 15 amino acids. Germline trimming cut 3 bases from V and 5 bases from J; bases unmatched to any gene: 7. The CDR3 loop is CASSFLDRGQNEQYF. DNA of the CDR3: TGTGCCAGCAGCTTCCTAGACAGGGGGCAAAACGAGCAGTACTTC.

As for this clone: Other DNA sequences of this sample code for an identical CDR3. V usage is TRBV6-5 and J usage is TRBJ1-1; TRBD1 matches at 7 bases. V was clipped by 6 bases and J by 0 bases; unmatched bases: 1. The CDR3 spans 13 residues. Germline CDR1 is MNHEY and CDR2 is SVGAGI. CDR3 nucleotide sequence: TGTGCCAGCAGGGACAGGTTGAACACTGAAGCTTTCTTT. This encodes CASRDRLNTEAFF.